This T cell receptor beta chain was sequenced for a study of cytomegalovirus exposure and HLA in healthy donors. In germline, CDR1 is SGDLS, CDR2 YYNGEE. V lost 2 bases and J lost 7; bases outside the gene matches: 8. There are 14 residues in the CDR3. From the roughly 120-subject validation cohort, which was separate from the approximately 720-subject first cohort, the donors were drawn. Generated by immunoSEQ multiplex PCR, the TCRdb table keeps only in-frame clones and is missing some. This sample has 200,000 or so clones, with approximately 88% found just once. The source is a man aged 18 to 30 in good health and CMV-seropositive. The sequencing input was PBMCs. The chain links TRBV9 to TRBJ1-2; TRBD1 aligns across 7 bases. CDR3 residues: CASSVGQGEVGYTF. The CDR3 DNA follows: TGTGCCAGCAGCGTCGGTCAGGGGGAGGTTGGCTACACCTTC.